A single sample is the source of the 31 T cell receptor beta chains below, sequenced in a study of blood T cell repertoires in COVID-19. This table comes from immunoSEQ multiplex PCR, and its TCRdb copy is limited to in-frame clones, with some not included. This table holds about 180,000 clones, approximately 85% found once. Sequencing was performed on PBMCs or T cells enriched from blood (not recorded which). All receptors come from a young woman who had recovered from COVID-19.

The rearrangement joins TRBV6-5 to TRBJ1-2; perhaps TRBD1 as D (6 bases). The CDR3 extends over 16 amino acids. Germline lookup yields CDR1 MNHEY and CDR2 SVGAGI. Trimming removed 2 bases at V and 8 bases at J, with 21 bases between. The CDR3, as DNA: TGTGCCAGCAGTTACACCATTCTACAGGGATTCGAGGGCTACACCTTC. Translated: CASSYTILQGFEGYTF.

The DNA of the CDR3 is TGCGCCAGCAGCTTAGGACTAGTCGATACCGGGGAGCTGTTTTTT. It translates to CASSLGLVDTGELFF. V usage is TRBV5-1 and J usage is TRBJ2-2; TRBD2 aligns across 7 bases. The germline CDR1 and CDR2 sequences are SGHRS and YFSETQ. This CDR3 is 15 amino acids long. Unmatched junction bases numbered 6, after V lost 2 bases and J lost 5 bases.

The rearrangement links TRBV24-1 to TRBJ2-1; maybe TRBD2 (7 bases). This CDR3 has 15 residues. Germline V CDR1 and CDR2: KGHDR, SFDVKD. Trimming removed 5 bases from V and 4 bases from J, with 14 bases in between. As DNA, the CDR3 is TGTGCCACCAGTGGTGAGGGGGAGGGTTACAATGAGCAGTTCTTC. Translation gives CATSGEGEGYNEQFF.

The rearrangement joins TRBV7-9 to TRBJ1-1; the D gene is possibly TRBD1 (5 bases). CDR3 length equals 15 residues. Germline V lookup: CDR1 SEHNR, CDR2 FQNEAQ (reference sequence). V lost 5 bases, J lost 0 bases, and 13 bases lay in between. The CDR3 spells CASSHADRVNTEAFF. The CDR3 region has the DNA TGTGCCAGCAGCCACGCCGACAGAGTGAACACTGAAGCTTTCTTT.

Written as DNA, the CDR3 is TGTGCCAGCGGCCCCGGGACAGGGGGCGGCGAGCAGTACTTC. Amino acids: CASGPGTGGGEQYF. V gene TRBV9 combines with J gene TRBJ2-7; 12 bases map to TRBD1. The J segment lost 6 bases and the V segment lost 7 bases, leaving 8 bases of the junction unmatched. This CDR3 is built from 14 residues. Germline-derived CDR1 and CDR2 are SGDLS and YYNGEE.

The V call is TRBV6-1, the J call TRBJ2-5; D unresolved. V was cut by 2 bases and J by 5 bases, with 18 bases left in between. Germline assignment: CDR1 MNHNS and CDR2 SASEGT. The CDR3 contains 16 residues. In nucleotides, the CDR3 is TGTGCCAGCAGTGAACCTCGTGTGCCTACGTGGGAGACCCAGTACTTC. It specifies CASSEPRVPTWETQYF.

The chain links TRBV6-4 to TRBJ2-7; 7 bases fit TRBD1. The CDR3 consists of 16 residues. The germline gives CDR1 MRHNA, CDR2 SNTAGT. After removal of 5 bases from V and 0 bases from J, the junction contained 10 bases not matched to a gene. The CDR3 DNA reads as TGTGCCAGCAGTAAGCTAGGGGGCTCGAGCTCCTACGAGCAGTACTTC. This codes for CASSKLGGSSSYEQYF.

V usage is TRBV11-2 and J usage is TRBJ2-3, with a weak D call TRBD2 (5 bases). Deletions cut 4 bases from V and 1 base from J, with 21 bases between. The germline gives CDR1 SGHAT, CDR2 FQNNGV. CDR3 length equals 18 residues. The CDR3 loop is CASSSILGGGERTDTQYF. In nucleotides, the CDR3 is TGTGCCAGCAGCTCTATACTAGGAGGTGGGGAACGCACAGATACGCAGTATTTT.

The chain couples TRBV6-5 to TRBJ2-5; TRBD1 might be the D (5 bases). The CDR3 is 15 amino acids. Germline assignment: CDR1 MNHEY and CDR2 SVGAGI. Deletions cut 3 bases from V and 1 base from J, with 12 bases between. In nucleotides, the CDR3 is TGTGCCAGCAGTTATTTCCTAGGGGCCCAAGAGACCCAGTACTTC. Encoded protein: CASSYFLGAQETQYF.

This clone was observed a handful of times. This chain links TRBV2 with TRBJ2-1; D remains ambiguous. The CDR3 sequence is 15 residues long. The germline V gene encodes CDR1 SNHLY and CDR2 FYNNEI. Trimming removed 4 bases at V and 6 bases at J, with 16 bases between. This CDR3 is CASSGHLVYGNEQFF. The CDR3 nucleotides are TGTGCCAGCAGTGGTCATCTAGTTTACGGCAATGAGCAGTTCTTC.

The chain couples TRBV19 to TRBJ2-7; D is perhaps TRBD2 (6 bases). The germline V gene has CDR1 LNHDA and CDR2 SQIVND (reference sequence). V was shortened by 9 bases and J by 7 bases, with 19 bases between the two germline ends. This CDR3 has 13 residues. The CDR3 sequence is CASRDSPLMEQYF. The CDR3 DNA sequence: TGTGCCAGCCGGGACTCCCCCCTGATGGAGCAGTACTTC.

The genes are TRBV4-1 and TRBJ2-7; a weak D match, TRBD2 (6 bases). The V end lost 0 bases, the J end lost 7 bases, and 10 bases lay between the germline ends. This CDR3 region has 13 residues. Per the germline V gene, CDR1 is MGHRA and CDR2 is YSYEKL. The CDR3 reads CASSQDPGREQYF. CDR3 coding DNA: TGCGCCAGCAGCCAAGATCCGGGGAGGGAGCAGTACTTC.

The rearrangement links TRBV24-1 to TRBJ1-2, with D unresolved. The germline gives CDR1 KGHDR, CDR2 SFDVKD. This CDR3 contains 13 residues. Trimming stripped 9 bases from V and 2 bases from J, with 12 bases between. The CDR3 DNA reads TGTGCCACCCAGGTCCGCGAAAACTATGGCTACACCTTC. Protein: CATQVRENYGYTF.

This chain joins TRBV7-2 and TRBJ1-2; 7 bases fit TRBD1. This CDR3 comprises 13 residues. Germline V gene data show CDR1 as SGHTA and CDR2 as FQGNSA. V shed 5 bases, J shed 2 bases, and the junction held 2 bases outside the gene matches. CDR3 sequence reads: CASSEQGNYGYTF. CDR3 in DNA: TGTGCCAGCAGCGAACAGGGGAACTATGGCTACACCTTC.

The J gene is TRBJ2-7, the V gene TRBV7-2, with 12 bases aligning to TRBD2. The CDR3 runs to 17 residues. The germline CDR1 and CDR2 sequences are SGHTA and FQGNSA. V gave up 2 bases and J gave up 3 bases; unmatched junction bases: 8. In nucleotides, the CDR3 is TGTGCCAGCAGCTTATCGACGACTAGCGGGGGTAACTACGAGCAGTACTTC. Translating gives CASSLSTTSGGNYEQYF.

CDR3 protein: CATSDKGFGEAFF. CDR3 nucleotides: TGTGCCACCAGTGATAAGGGGTTCGGTGAAGCTTTCTTT. This chain connects TRBV24-1 to TRBJ1-1; D perhaps matches TRBD1 (5 bases). Germline loops: CDR1 KGHDR, CDR2 SFDVKD. The CDR3 covers 13 residues. V lost 3 bases and J lost 7, with 11 bases in between.

The chain carries TRBV19 and TRBJ1-5, with TRBD1 matching 8 bases. This CDR3 has 13 amino acids. CDR1 is LNHDA and CDR2 is SQIVND in the germline V gene (reference sequence). With V trimmed by 7 bases and J by 7 bases, 6 bases remained unmatched. The CDR3 DNA is TGTGCCAGTAACGGACAGGGTGGCCAGCCCCAGCATTTT. Translation gives CASNGQGGQPQHF. The whole variable domain, remainder taken from reference TRBV19 and TRBJ1-5, is DGGITQSPKYLFRKEGQNVTLSCEQNLNHDAMYWYRQDPGQGLRLIYYSQIVNDFQKGDIAEGYSVSREKKESFPLTVTSAQKNPTAFYLCASNGQGGQPQHFGDGTRLSIL.

This chain uses TRBV2 with TRBJ2-1, with TRBD1 matching over 11 bases. The length of the CDR3 is 15 residues. Germline loops: CDR1 SNHLY, CDR2 FYNNEI. Losses at the gene ends were 4 bases for V and 9 bases for J; bases not matched to a gene: 8. For the CDR3, the DNA is TGTGCCAGCAGTGCCCGGACAGGGGGCAAGGGTGAGCAGTTCTTC. It translates to CASSARTGGKGEQFF.

CDR3 sequence reads: CASTSRQGASTGKLFF. The CDR3 DNA is TGTGCCAGTACGTCGAGGCAGGGGGCGTCCACAGGGAAACTGTTTTTT. The chain recombines TRBV19 with TRBJ1-4; 8 positions match TRBD1. In germline, CDR1 is LNHDA, CDR2 SQIVND (reference sequence). V was clipped by 7 bases and J by 11 bases; unmatched bases: 18. The CDR3 spans 16 residues.

The chain recombines TRBV19 with TRBJ1-4; D remains ambiguous. V lost 8 bases to trimming and J lost 8 bases, with 9 bases between them. CDR3 length: 11 amino acids. Per germline, CDR1 LNHDA and CDR2 SQIVND (reference sequence). The CDR3 region has the DNA TGTGCCAGTCGGGAGGTGGAAAAACTGTTTTTT. Encoded protein: CASREVEKLFF.

The chain carries TRBV9 and TRBJ1-4, with D perhaps matching TRBD1 (6 bases). The CDR3 runs 14 residues. Between the trimmed V and J ends, which lost 3 bases and 7 bases, there was a span of 13 bases. Germline V gene data show CDR1 as SGDLS and CDR2 as YYNGEE. The chain's CDR3 is CASSANRDGEKLFF. CDR3 coding DNA: TGTGCCAGCAGCGCGAACAGGGATGGTGAAAAACTGTTTTTT.

The gene calls are TRBV5-1 and TRBJ1-3; a weak D match, TRBD1 (5 bases). CDR3 length: 15 residues. V lost 0 bases, J lost 2 bases, and 9 bases lay in between. Looked up from germline, CDR1 is SGHRS and CDR2 is YFSETQ. CDR3 region: CASSLEGTTGNTIYF. The CDR3 DNA reads as TGCGCCAGCAGCTTGGAAGGGACTACTGGAAACACCATATATTTT.

J is TRBJ1-5 and V is TRBV19; unclear D gene. Trimming cost V 2 bases and J 0 bases, with 14 bases left between them. This CDR3 has 17 amino acids. Germline V gives CDR1 LNHDA, CDR2 SQIVND (reference sequence). CDR3 coding DNA: TGTGCCAGTAGTATACTCGGCGGCAGCCATAGCAATCAGCCCCAGCATTTT. This sequence encodes CASSILGGSHSNQPQHF.

The V and J genes are TRBV12-5 and TRBJ1-1; D is unclear. Germline CDR1 LGHNT, CDR2 FRNRAP. There are 15 residues in the CDR3. V shed 1 base and J shed 1 base, with 10 bases lying between them. In DNA form, the CDR3 reads TGTGCTAGTGGTTTGGACCGAGGGCAGAACACTGAAGCTTTCTTT. It is translated as CASGLDRGQNTEAFF.

The V call is TRBV9, the J call TRBJ1-1; a possible D gene is TRBD1 (6 bases). Germline CDR1 is SGDLS and CDR2 is YYNGEE. This CDR3 has 14 amino acids. The V end lost 4 bases, the J end lost 2 bases, and 12 bases lay between the germline ends. CDR3 nucleotides: TGTGCCAGCAGCCCCCGACAGGTAAACACTGAAGCTTTCTTT. Translated: CASSPRQVNTEAFF.

V gene TRBV18 combines with J gene TRBJ1-5, with D possibly matching TRBD1 (5 bases). The V and J ends lost 2 bases and 2 bases respectively, with 10 bases between them. CDR3 size: 15 residues. In germline, CDR1 is KGHSH, CDR2 LQKENI. CDR3 sequence: CASSPSSGGNQPQHF. In DNA form, the CDR3 reads TGTGCCAGCTCACCATCTTCGGGGGGCAATCAGCCCCAGCATTTT. Complete variable domain (other parts from reference TRBV18 and TRBJ1-5): NAGVMQNPRHLVRRRGQEARLRCSPMKGHSHVYWYRQLPEEGLKFMVYLQKENIIDESGMPKERFSAEFPKEGPSILRIQQVVRGDSAAYFCASSPSSGGNQPQHFGDGTRLSIL.

This chain uses TRBV30 with TRBJ2-7; tentative D call: TRBD1 (6 bases). This CDR3 has 13 amino acids. Looked up from germline, CDR1 is GTSNPN and CDR2 is SVGIG (reference sequence). V lost 0 bases and J lost 6, with 12 bases in between. The CDR3 reads CAWSVYGGGEQYF. The CDR3 DNA follows: TGTGCCTGGAGTGTATATGGGGGCGGCGAGCAGTACTTC.

The chain links TRBV10-3 to TRBJ2-7; D possibly corresponds to TRBD2 (6 bases). The germline gives CDR1 ENHRY, CDR2 SYGVKD. V dropped 6 bases and J dropped 5 bases, with 20 bases sitting between them. The CDR3 loop spans 15 amino acids. CDR3: CAISPPGGGVDEQYF. CDR3 bases: TGTGCCATCAGCCCCCCCGGGGGTGGAGTGGACGAGCAGTACTTC.

The gene calls are TRBV7-8 and TRBJ2-5; 9 bases line up with TRBD1. V was clipped by 2 bases and J by 3 bases; unmatched bases: 7. Germline V gives CDR1 SGHVS, CDR2 FQNEAQ. The CDR3 has 16 amino acids. Written as DNA, the CDR3 is TGTGCCAGCAGCTTACCCCGGGACAGGGTCGAAGAGACCCAGTACTTC. As protein: CASSLPRDRVEETQYF. Combining the CDR3 with reference TRBV7-8 and TRBJ2-5 gives the whole variable domain GAGVSQSPRYKVAKRGQDVALRCDPISGHVSLFWYQQALGQGPEFLTYFQNEAQLDKSGLPSDRFFAERPEGSVSTLKIQRTQQEDSAVYLCASSLPRDRVEETQYFGPGTRLLVL.

The chain recombines TRBV10-3 with TRBJ2-7; TRBD2 agrees at 7 bases. The V gene end was trimmed by 2 bases and the J gene end by 13 bases; junction bases not matched to a gene: 14. CDR1 ENHRY and CDR2 SYGVKD come from the germline V gene. There are 14 residues in the CDR3. CDR3 protein: CAISEVGGDGHPYF. DNA of the CDR3: TGTGCCATCAGTGAGGTTGGGGGGGACGGGCACCCTTACTTC.

The chain links TRBV9 to TRBJ2-1; no reliable D call. CDR3 length equals 12 residues. V shed 4 bases and J shed 6 bases, with 8 bases lying between them. Germline lookup yields CDR1 SGDLS and CDR2 YYNGEE. This CDR3 reads CASSPLPNEQFF. As DNA, the CDR3 is TGTGCCAGCAGCCCCCTCCCCAATGAGCAGTTCTTC.